The 21 T cell receptor beta chains below come from one sample, sequenced in a study of glioma-infiltrating T cells after dendritic cell vaccination. Sequenced by immunoSEQ multiplex PCR; TCRdb stores in-frame clones only, minus some. The table has roughly 10,000 clones, roughly 86% seen once. Specified time point: after dendritic cell vaccination, including at tumor progression/relapse. This specimen was blood, taken after dendritic cell vaccination. Source of these receptors: a human donor with glioblastoma.

This sequence joins TRBV2 and TRBJ2-2; the match to TRBD1 covers 8 bases. Germline values: CDR1 SNHLY, CDR2 FYNNEI. J gave up 6 bases and V 5 bases, and 8 bases lay outside the gene matches. This CDR3 spans 15 amino acids. This CDR3 is CASSSFRGQAGELFF. DNA of the CDR3: TGTGCCAGCAGTAGCTTCAGGGGGCAAGCCGGGGAGCTGTTTTTT.

This clone showed up just a few times. The V and J genes are TRBV5-1 and TRBJ2-7; 8 positions agree with TRBD1. Germline V lookup: CDR1 SGHRS, CDR2 YFSETQ. V was pared by 3 bases and J by 2 bases, with 10 bases of the junction left unmatched. This CDR3 region has 16 residues. The CDR3 DNA reads as TGCGCCAGCAGCTCAGGAGCCGGGACAGGAACCTACGAGCAGTACTTC. It is translated as CASSSGAGTGTYEQYF. Based on the CDR3 plus reference TRBV5-1 and TRBJ2-7, the full variable domain is KAGVTQTPRYLIKTRGQQVTLSCSPISGHRSVSWYQQTPGQGLQFLFEYFSETQRNKGNFPGRFSGRQFSNSRSEMNVSTLELGDSALYLCASSSGAGTGTYEQYFGPGTRLTVT.

The chain carries TRBV7-8 and TRBJ2-7, with TRBD1 matching 11 bases. The CDR3 runs 19 residues. From germline, CDR1 is SGHVS and CDR2 FQNEAQ. Losses at the gene ends were 1 base for V and 3 bases for J; bases not matched to a gene: 14. DNA for the CDR3: TGTGCCAGCAGCTTAGAGACCTCATCCGGGACAGGGGGTTTCTACGAGCAGTACTTC. It encodes CASSLETSSGTGGFYEQYF.

The chain is built from TRBV7-2 and TRBJ2-1; a weak D match, TRBD2 (6 bases). Trimming removed 5 bases at V and 0 bases at J, with 11 bases between. This CDR3 has 15 residues. Germline CDR1 SGHTA, CDR2 FQGNSA. CDR3 protein: CASSRAGPSYNEQFF. The CDR3 region has the DNA TGTGCCAGCAGCCGCGCGGGACCCTCCTACAATGAGCAGTTCTTC. Using reference TRBV7-2 and TRBJ2-1 for the parts outside the CDR3, the full variable domain is GAGVSQSPSNKVTEKGKDVELRCDPISGHTALYWYRQSLGQGLEFLIYFQGNSAPDKSGLPSDRFSAERTGGSVSTLTIQRTQQEDSAVYLCASSRAGPSYNEQFFGPGTRLTVL.

This clone was picked up a small number of times. The V and J genes are TRBV6-5 and TRBJ2-7, with 12 bases that match TRBD1. Germline trimming cut 5 bases from V and 4 bases from J; bases unmatched to any gene: 3. The CDR3 consists of 14 residues. CDR1 MNHEY and CDR2 SVGAGI come from the germline V gene. DNA of the CDR3: TGTGCCAGCAGTGGGACAGGGGGCGGATACGAGCAGTACTTC. Residues: CASSGTGGGYEQYF.

The V call is TRBV7-9, the J call TRBJ1-2; possibly TRBD1 for D (6 bases). Trimming removed 5 bases at V and 2 bases at J, with 12 bases between. Germline assignment: CDR1 SEHNR and CDR2 FQNEAQ (reference sequence). The CDR3 spans 14 residues. The CDR3 is CASSRSGTNYGYTF. DNA for the CDR3: TGTGCCAGCAGCCGGAGCGGGACAAACTATGGCTACACCTTC.

V usage is TRBV5-1 and J usage is TRBJ2-1; D ambiguous. Germline lookup yields CDR1 SGHRS and CDR2 YFSETQ. Trimming left V 4 bases short and J 5 bases short, with 10 bases between. The CDR3 spans 13 residues. CDR3 nucleotides: TGCGCCAGCAGCATCTCGGTGGACAATGAGCAGTTCTTC. It translates to CASSISVDNEQFF.

This clone was recorded only once. J is TRBJ1-3 and V is TRBV5-6, with D unclear. Germline CDR1 is SGHDT and CDR2 is YYEEEE. V lost 4 bases, J lost 3 bases, and 8 bases lay in between. The CDR3 is 13 residues long. CDR3: CASSENHGNTIYF. CDR3 in DNA: TGTGCCAGCAGCGAGAATCATGGAAACACCATATATTTT.

V is TRBV14 and J is TRBJ1-1; D possibly corresponds to TRBD1 (6 bases). This CDR3 region has 14 residues. The ends were cut back, 1 base at V and 5 bases at J, with 11 bases in the middle. Germline V gene sequence: CDR1 SGHDN, CDR2 FVKESK. This CDR3 is CASSQVTGRTEAFF. CDR3 nucleotide sequence: TGTGCCAGCAGCCAAGTAACAGGGCGGACTGAAGCTTTCTTT. Full variable domain (missing parts from reference TRBV14 and TRBJ1-1): EAGVTQFPSHSVIEKGQTVTLRCDPISGHDNLYWYRRVMGKEIKFLLHFVKESKQDESGMPNNRFLAERTGGTYSTLKVQPAELEDSGVYFCASSQVTGRTEAFFGQGTRLTVV.

The chain is built from TRBV29-1 and TRBJ2-1, with 9 bases aligning to TRBD1. Germline V gives CDR1 SQVTM, CDR2 ANQGSEA. The CDR3 has 14 amino acids. V shed 3 bases and J 14 bases; nucleotides not matched to a gene: 14. The CDR3 coding sequence is TGCAGCGTTGAGGATCCCGAGGGACAGGGATTTAAGTTCTTC. Its translation: CSVEDPEGQGFKFF.

The rearrangement links TRBV28 to TRBJ2-5; 9 bases are a match to TRBD1. The trim removed 6 bases at V and 6 bases at J, leaving 5 bases unmatched. This CDR3 spans 13 amino acids. Germline CDR1 is MDHEN and CDR2 is SYDVKM. Written as DNA, the CDR3 is TGTGCCAGCAGAGGGACAGGGACAAAGACCCAGTACTTC. It encodes CASRGTGTKTQYF.

This clone has a handful of counts. A junction end diverges from the germline sequence, so it may reflect a read error. The genes are TRBV7-7 and TRBJ2-2; the match to TRBD1 covers 7 bases. The germline gives CDR1 SSHAT, CDR2 FNYEAQ (reference sequence). This CDR3 is built from 15 residues. This CDR3 reads CASSPTGNGAGELFF. CDR3 nucleotides: TGTGCTAGCAGCCCGACAGGGAATGGGGCCGGGGAGCTGTTTTTT.

This clone came up once. The chain couples TRBV28 to TRBJ2-4; D is unclear. The CDR3 consists of 13 residues. The V and J ends lost 3 bases and 6 bases respectively, with 9 bases between them. The germline CDR1 and CDR2 sequences are MDHEN and SYDVKM. CDR3 amino acids: CASSFGVGNIQYF. The DNA for the CDR3 is TGTGCCAGCAGTTTTGGAGTGGGAAACATTCAGTACTTC.

The genes are TRBV12-5 and TRBJ1-5; 9 bases fit TRBD1. The CDR3 has 17 residues. V trimming: 4 bases; J trimming: 2 bases; junction bases outside the gene matches: 9. CDR1 and CDR2 from the germline V gene are LGHNT and FRNRAP. CDR3 loop: CASGSGQGLIRNQPQHF. CDR3 nucleotides: TGTGCTAGTGGTTCGGGACAGGGCTTGATCCGCAATCAGCCCCAGCATTTT.

The sample holds a few counts of this clone. DNA for the CDR3: TGTGCCAGCAGTACCGGGACAGGGGGCGCAGATACGCAGTATTTT. Protein sequence: CASSTGTGGADTQYF. The J gene is TRBJ2-3, the V gene TRBV6-4; 12 nucleotides agree with TRBD1. The CDR3 is 15 amino acids. Germline-derived CDR1 and CDR2 are MRHNA and SNTAGT. Trimming took 5 bases from V and 4 from J; bases not matched to a gene: 4.

The rearrangement uses TRBV9 and TRBJ2-7; 8 positions match TRBD2. Germline CDR1 and CDR2: SGDLS and YYNGEE. This CDR3 region has 17 residues. J lost 3 bases, V lost 1 base, and 12 bases had no gene match. The CDR3 sequence is CASSVRPVLAGIYEQYF. In nucleotides, the CDR3 is TGTGCCAGCAGCGTAAGGCCCGTATTAGCGGGAATCTACGAGCAGTACTTC.

J is TRBJ2-3 and V is TRBV30, with D maybe TRBD2 (5 bases). Trimming pared 5 bases from V and 5 bases from J, leaving 8 bases between. Germline V gene sequence: CDR1 GTSNPN, CDR2 SVGIG (reference sequence). The CDR3 runs 11 residues. CDR3 in DNA: TGTGCCTGGGGACTTGAAGATACGCAGTATTTT. Translated, it gives CAWGLEDTQYF.

The chain combines TRBV7-3 with TRBJ2-2; D is undetermined. V was trimmed by 4 bases and J by 1 base, leaving 4 bases between them. Germline CDR1 reads SGHTA; CDR2 reads FQGTGA. The CDR3 is 13 amino acids. CDR3 DNA: TGTGCCAGCAGCTGGCTGAACACCGGGGAGCTGTTTTTT. It specifies CASSWLNTGELFF.

The rearrangement joins TRBV11-2 to TRBJ2-1, with D possibly matching TRBD1 (5 bases). The V and J ends lost 1 base and 4 bases respectively, with 8 bases between them. The CDR3 has 14 residues. CDR1 is SGHAT, CDR2 FQNNGV, per germline. This CDR3 reads CASSLGSGYNEQFF. As DNA, the CDR3 is TGTGCCAGCAGCTTAGGATCAGGGTACAATGAGCAGTTCTTC.

The J gene is TRBJ2-3, the V gene TRBV7-6; D call uncertain. This CDR3 region has 14 residues. Germline values: CDR1 SGHVS, CDR2 FNYEAQ. Trimming left V 3 bases short and J 0 bases short, with 7 bases between. The CDR3 DNA reads TGTGCCAGCAGCTTCGGCGGTAGCACAGATACGCAGTATTTT. Translation: CASSFGGSTDTQYF.

CDR3: CASSRTVGDTGELFF. CDR3 coding DNA: TGTGCCAGCAGCCGGACAGTTGGCGACACCGGGGAGCTGTTTTTT. The rearrangement joins TRBV5-4 to TRBJ2-2, with D perhaps TRBD1 (6 bases). The CDR3 loop spans 15 amino acids. V was cut by 4 bases and J by 3 bases, with 13 bases left in between. CDR1 and CDR2 (germline): SGHNT, YYREEE (reference sequence).